This T cell receptor (beta chain) was observed in a study of shared clonotypes between healthy human individuals. The protocol was immunoSEQ multiplex PCR, while the TCRdb copy is restricted to in-frame clones and leaves out a portion. The sample yields approximately 2.4 million clones, approximately 95% seen once. V shed 5 bases and J 8 bases; nucleotides not matched to a gene: 4. There are 13 residues in the CDR3. Germline V gene data show CDR1 as MGHDK and CDR2 as SYGVNS. The sequence derives from a man aged 18 to 29 in good health. The sequenced sample consisted of naive CD4+ T cells sorted from blood. The sample's subset: CD45RA+ positively selected. The chain has TRBV25-1 and TRBJ1-4; the match to TRBD1 covers 8 bases. The CDR3 sequence is CASSTGTGEKLFF. The CDR3 bases are TGTGCCAGCAGTACCGGGACAGGCGAAAAACTGTTTTTT.